This TCR beta chain was retrieved from a study of shared clonotypes between healthy human individuals. Study overall: Each donor's CD8 memory used one plate, CD8 naive two, each CD4 subset three. Study findings and constraints: Clonotype sharing across a handful of donors was observed for around 5% of naive CD4 clonotypes.

The CDR3 runs 18 residues. Germline CDR1 KGHSH, CDR2 LQKENI. V lost 3 bases and J lost 0; bases outside the gene matches: 4. Details on this clone: Its cognate antigen is unknown.

Clones were read by immunoSEQ multiplex PCR, and TCRdb kept only the in-frame ones, dropping some. The repertoire holds some 2,500,000 clones, with roughly 92% as singletons. This clonotype originated in a man younger than 35 in good health. Some clones in this sample may be carry-over from other donors' samples. The chain uses TRBV18 and TRBJ2-3, with 15 bases identical to TRBD2. Sequencing was done on a sample of naive CD4+ T cells from PBMCs. The subset here: CD45RA+ positively selected. The CDR3 region is CASSPRGLAGGSTDTQYF. In nucleotides, the CDR3 is TGTGCCAGCTCACCTAGAGGACTAGCGGGAGGGAGCACAGATACGCAGTATTTT.